This T cell receptor (beta chain) was found in a study of shared clonotypes between healthy human individuals. Points from the study as a whole: A handful of donors shared approximately 5% of their naive CD4 clonotypes.

On this clone itself: Its cognate antigen is unknown.

The healthy adult donors were HIV-negative and reported no recent acute infections or vaccinations. The CDR3 is 14 amino acids. With 3 bases removed from V and 4 bases from J, the gap between germline ends came to 12 bases. The germline V gene has CDR1 MNHNS and CDR2 SASEGT. Assay: immunoSEQ multiplex PCR; the TCRdb copy retains only in-frame clones and omits some. The table shows roughly 1,100,000 clones, with approximately 68% occurring only once. This chain connects TRBV6-1 to TRBJ1-2; D is unresolved. This TCR was sampled from a man aged 18-30 years in good health. The sample taken for sequencing was memory CD4+ T cells sorted from blood. Sample subset: CD45RA-negative fraction. The CDR3 reads CASSEVQTSYGYTF. The DNA for the CDR3 is TGTGCCAGCAGTGAGGTACAGACGAGCTATGGCTACACCTTC.